The 23 T cell receptor beta chains below come from one sample, sequenced in a study of T cells in Graves' hyperthyroidism and ophthalmopathy. Amplification targeted TCR beta CDR3 regions from RNA transcripts. HTBI primers were employed in a first-round RT-PCR of the TCR CDR3. TCRdb ran MiXCR on the multiplex PCR reads and lists one entry per CDR3 protein. This table holds about half a million distinct CDR3 sequences, roughly a sixth found once. Sequenced: blood. The origin of the receptors is a woman aged 30 to 39 with Graves' ophthalmopathy.

This chain links TRBV25-1 with TRBJ1-1; TRBD1 might be the D (5 bases). Trimming stripped 4 bases from V and 10 bases from J, with 19 bases between. Germline CDR1 is MGHDK and CDR2 is SYGVNS. The CDR3 loop spans 14 amino acids. CDR3 sequence: CASSVADTPLRAFF. The CDR3 DNA sequence: TGTGCCAGCAGTGTCGCGGACACACCGCTTCGAGCTTTCTTT.

This clonotype was recorded at least ten times. This chain connects TRBV30 to TRBJ2-7; weak D call: TRBD1 (5 bases). CDR1 is GTSNPN, CDR2 SVGIG, per germline (reference sequence). V lost 1 base to trimming and J lost 0 bases, with 10 bases between them. The CDR3 consists of 14 residues. The CDR3 nucleotides are TGTGCCTGGAGTGGGGGCTGGGGCTCCTACGAGCAGTACTTC. Residues: CAWSGGWGSYEQYF.

Written as DNA, the CDR3 is TGTGCCAGTAGTATAGTAGGGGTTCACTCTGGGGCCAACGTCCTGACTTTC. Its translation is CASSIVGVHSGANVLTF. The genes are TRBV19 and TRBJ2-6; a possible D gene is TRBD1 (5 bases). The CDR3 has 17 residues. Trimming shortened V by 1 base and J by 0 bases, and 10 bases separated the two germline ends. CDR1 and CDR2 (germline): LNHDA, SQIVND (reference sequence).

This clonotype has just a few counts. CDR3 DNA sequence: TGTGCCAGCAGTATCGGGACCACAGATACGCAGTATTTT. Amino acids: CASSIGTTDTQYF. The chain couples TRBV28 to TRBJ2-3; D assignment may be TRBD1 or TRBD2 (5 bases each). Trimming removed 5 bases from V and 2 bases from J, with 8 bases in between. Germline CDR1 and CDR2: MDHEN and SYDVKM. The CDR3 runs 13 residues.

The V gene is TRBV6-1, the J gene TRBJ2-5; D is perhaps TRBD2 (7 bases). This CDR3 comprises 15 residues. The germline V gene encodes CDR1 MNHNS and CDR2 SASEGT. Trimming shortened V by 6 bases and J by 5 bases, and 19 bases separated the two germline ends. CDR3 region: CASRDSGTPAETQYF. The CDR3 DNA is TGTGCCAGCAGGGACAGCGGGACCCCAGCGGAGACCCAGTACTTC.

This clonotype has ten or more counts. V usage is TRBV12-3 or TRBV12-4 and J usage is TRBJ2-7; the match to TRBD2 covers 11 bases. This CDR3 comprises 14 residues. The J segment lost 3 bases and the V segment lost 7 bases, leaving 5 bases of the junction unmatched. CDR3 DNA: TGTGCCAGCACCCGGACTAGCGGGTTCTACGAGCAGTACTTC. Its protein product is CASTRTSGFYEQYF.

About this clonotype itself: This may arise from a read error, as a much more abundant clone is one base away. The chain combines TRBV3-1 with TRBJ1-1; D not certain. Germline V gene lookup returns CDR1 LGHDT and CDR2 YNNKEL (reference sequence). CDR3 length: 12 amino acids. V was shortened by 7 bases and J by 5 bases, with 11 bases between the two germline ends. The CDR3 DNA reads as TGTGCCAGCATCCATTCCAGGACTGAAGCTTTCTTT. Translation gives CASIHSRTEAFF.

The sample holds many counts of this clonotype. V is TRBV9 and J is TRBJ2-7; 7 bases align to TRBD2. Trimming at V came to 3 bases and at J to 6 bases, leaving 3 bases not matched to a gene. This CDR3 has 12 residues. Germline values: CDR1 SGDLS, CDR2 YYNGEE. CDR3 sequence (DNA): TGTGCCAGCAGCGGAACTAGCGTCGAGCAGTACTTC. Residues: CASSGTSVEQYF.

This clonotype came up a few times. The rearrangement links TRBV4-3 to TRBJ2-1; TRBD1 matches at 11 bases. CDR1 and CDR2 (germline): LGHNA, YSLEER. V gave up 2 bases and J gave up 9 bases; unmatched junction bases: 12. The CDR3 has 17 residues. The DNA of the CDR3 is TGCGCCAGCAGCCAAATTGGACAGGGGGCAACGCTGGCTGAGCAGTTCTTC. Protein: CASSQIGQGATLAEQFF.

The chain uses TRBV6-1 and TRBJ1-5; D is unclear. Trimming stripped 8 bases from V and 3 bases from J, with 8 bases between. The CDR3 contains 12 residues. Germline V CDR1 and CDR2: MNHNS, SASEGT. DNA for the CDR3: TGTGCCAGCGCTAACCCCAATCAGCCCCAGCATTTT. The encoded protein is CASANPNQPQHF.

In its sample, this clonotype was seen many times. This sequence joins TRBV20-1 and TRBJ2-1; D may correspond to TRBD1 or TRBD2 (5 bases each). The CDR3 is 13 amino acids. From germline, CDR1 is DFQATT and CDR2 SNEGSKA (reference sequence). Between the trimmed V and J ends, which lost 5 bases and 4 bases, there was a span of 12 bases. The CDR3 loop reads CSASVWGYNEQFF. The CDR3 DNA is TGCAGTGCTTCAGTGTGGGGGTACAATGAGCAGTTCTTC.

This clonotype was detected a few times. The V gene is TRBV3-1, the J gene TRBJ1-5, with D perhaps matching TRBD1 (5 bases). The CDR3 runs to 15 residues. V was pared by 1 base and J by 4 bases, with 11 bases between. The germline CDR1 and CDR2 sequences are LGHDT and YNNKEL (reference sequence). As DNA, the CDR3 is TGTGCCAGCAGCCAAGGGTCAGGGTATAATCAGCCCCAGCATTTT. Its translation is CASSQGSGYNQPQHF.

This clonotype was seen many times. This chain joins TRBV12-3 or TRBV12-4 and TRBJ2-7; TRBD2 agrees at 8 bases. The CDR3 totals 16 residues. The V segment lost 1 base and the J segment 1 base; nucleotides outside the gene matches: 6. The chain's CDR3 is CASSLELAETSYEQYF. The DNA for the CDR3 is TGTGCCAGCAGTTTAGAACTAGCGGAAACTTCCTACGAGCAGTACTTC.

This clonotype has ten or more counts. This chain connects TRBV20-1 to TRBJ1-2; 7 nucleotides match TRBD1. The CDR3 is made up of 13 amino acids. The junction had 5 bases not matched to a gene; V was cut back by 2 bases and J by 5 bases. Per the germline V gene, CDR1 is DFQATT and CDR2 is SNEGSKA (reference sequence). Written as DNA, the CDR3 is TGCAGTGCTAGAAAGGGGGCCAGATATGGCTACACCTTC. This codes for CSARKGARYGYTF.

This clonotype was detected many times. The rearrangement links TRBV4-1 to TRBJ1-5; D remains ambiguous. V was trimmed by 2 bases and J by 4 bases, leaving 9 bases between them. Germline-derived CDR1 and CDR2 are MGHRA and YSYEKL. The CDR3 is made up of 14 amino acids. CDR3 nucleotides: TGCGCCAGCAGCCAACTGGTCGGAAATCAGCCCCAGCATTTT. Translation gives CASSQLVGNQPQHF.

There are a few counts of this clonotype. This chain joins TRBV30 and TRBJ1-1; D unresolved. Germline values: CDR1 GTSNPN, CDR2 SVGIG (reference sequence). The CDR3 is made up of 10 amino acids. V gave up 5 bases and J gave up 1 base, with 2 bases separating them. The CDR3 region is CAWGNTEAFF. CDR3 sequence (DNA): TGTGCCTGGGGGAACACTGAAGCTTTCTTT.

This clonotype was seen many times. DNA of the CDR3: TGTGCCAGCAGCCAGCGGGAACTCCAAGAGACCCAGTACTTC. Encoded protein: CASSQRELQETQYF. The chain carries TRBV3-1 and TRBJ2-5, with a possible D match to TRBD2 (6 bases). CDR1 is LGHDT, CDR2 YNNKEL, per germline (reference sequence). V lost 3 bases and J 1 base, leaving 9 bases between the germline ends. The CDR3 has 14 amino acids.

The chain recombines TRBV19 with TRBJ2-3; the D is unclear. V was shortened by 3 bases and J by 1 base, with 11 bases between the two germline ends. Germline values: CDR1 LNHDA, CDR2 SQIVND (reference sequence). This CDR3 has 15 amino acids. The CDR3 protein is CASSIGRLGTDTQYF. DNA for the CDR3: TGTGCCAGTAGTATCGGCAGGCTGGGCACAGATACGCAGTATTTT. The full variable domain, rest sourced from reference TRBV19 and TRBJ2-3, is DGGITQSPKYLFRKEGQNVTLSCEQNLNHDAMYWYRQDPGQGLRLIYYSQIVNDFQKGDIAEGYSVSREKKESFPLTVTSAQKNPTAFYLCASSIGRLGTDTQYFGPGTRLTVL.

In its sample, this clonotype was seen many times. The rearrangement joins TRBV20-1 to TRBJ2-3; D is unclear. Trimming cost V 3 bases and J 9 bases, with 16 bases left between them. Germline V CDR1 and CDR2: DFQATT, SNEGSKA (reference sequence). The CDR3 sequence is 13 residues long. DNA of the CDR3: TGCAGTGCTAGGTCCCGTCCCGCCCGAACGCAGTATTTT. It specifies CSARSRPARTQYF.

This clonotype has ten or more counts. The chain combines TRBV5-8 with TRBJ2-3; D uncertain. V lost 5 bases and J 8 bases, leaving 15 bases between the germline ends. The CDR3 spans 13 residues. In germline, CDR1 is SGHTS, CDR2 YDEGEE. CDR3 residues: CASRTGPKGTQYF. CDR3 bases: TGTGCCAGCAGGACTGGCCCAAAGGGTACGCAGTATTTT. Filled out from reference TRBV5-8 and TRBJ2-3, the complete variable domain reads EAGVTQSPTHLIKTRGQQATLRCSPISGHTSVYWYQQALGLGLQFLLWYDEGEERNRGNFPPRFSGRQFPNYSSELNVNALELEDSALYLCASRTGPKGTQYFGPGTRLTVL.

This clonotype was recorded many times. V and J are TRBV20-1 and TRBJ2-3; 12 nucleotides agree with TRBD1. CDR1 is DFQATT and CDR2 is SNEGSKA in the germline V gene (reference sequence). J gave up 6 bases and V 4 bases, and 5 bases lay outside the gene matches. This CDR3 is 14 amino acids long. In DNA form, the CDR3 reads TGCAGTGCTACCGGGACAGGGGGCTGGGATACGCAGTATTTT. Encoded protein: CSATGTGGWDTQYF.

This clonotype was detected only a few times. This chain connects TRBV5-8 to TRBJ1-2; 9 nucleotides agree with TRBD1. V lost 6 bases to trimming and J lost 7 bases; unmatched junction nucleotides: 19. From germline, CDR1 is SGHTS and CDR2 YDEGEE. This CDR3 is built from 17 residues. For the CDR3, the DNA is TGTGCCAGCACCGTACCGGGACAGGGAGCCCCTCGGAGTGGCTACACCTTC. Translation gives CASTVPGQGAPRSGYTF.

This clonotype has more than one count but fewer than ten. The rearrangement links TRBV6-4 to TRBJ2-2; maybe TRBD2 (6 bases). The CDR3 covers 15 residues. CDR1 is MRHNA, CDR2 SNTAGT, per germline. Trimming pared 8 bases from V and 4 bases from J, leaving 17 bases between. CDR3 loop: CASRTNGMSTGELFF. CDR3 sequence (DNA): TGTGCCAGCCGGACTAACGGGATGAGCACCGGGGAGCTGTTTTTT.